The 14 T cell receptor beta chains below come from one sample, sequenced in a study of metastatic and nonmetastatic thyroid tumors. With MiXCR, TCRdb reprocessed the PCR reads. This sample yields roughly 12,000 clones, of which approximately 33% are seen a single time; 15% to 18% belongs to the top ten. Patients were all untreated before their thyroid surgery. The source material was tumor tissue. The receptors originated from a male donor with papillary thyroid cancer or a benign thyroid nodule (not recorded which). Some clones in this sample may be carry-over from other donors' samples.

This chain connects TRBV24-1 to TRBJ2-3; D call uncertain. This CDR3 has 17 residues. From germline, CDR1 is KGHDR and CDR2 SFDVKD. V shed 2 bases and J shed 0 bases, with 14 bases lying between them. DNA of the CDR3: TGTGCCACCAGTGATTCTCCGACGAGTTCTAGCACAGATACGCAGTATTTT. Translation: CATSDSPTSSSTDTQYF.

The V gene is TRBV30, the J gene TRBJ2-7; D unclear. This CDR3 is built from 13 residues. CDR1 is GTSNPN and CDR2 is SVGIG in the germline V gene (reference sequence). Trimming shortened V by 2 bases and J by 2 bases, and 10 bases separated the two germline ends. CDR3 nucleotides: TGTGCCTGGAGTATGGACGGAGCCTACGAGCAGTACTTC. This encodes CAWSMDGAYEQYF.

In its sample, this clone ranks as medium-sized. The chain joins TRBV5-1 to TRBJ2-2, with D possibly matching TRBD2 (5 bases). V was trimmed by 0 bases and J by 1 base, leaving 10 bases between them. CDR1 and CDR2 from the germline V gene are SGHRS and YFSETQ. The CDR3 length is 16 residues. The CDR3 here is CASSLALGENTGELFF. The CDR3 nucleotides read TGCGCCAGCAGCTTGGCCCTCGGGGAGAACACCGGGGAGCTGTTTTTT. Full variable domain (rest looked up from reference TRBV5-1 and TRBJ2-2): KAGVTQTPRYLIKTRGQQVTLSCSPISGHRSVSWYQQTPGQGLQFLFEYFSETQRNKGNFPGRFSGRQFSNSRSEMNVSTLELGDSALYLCASSLALGENTGELFFGEGSRLTVL.

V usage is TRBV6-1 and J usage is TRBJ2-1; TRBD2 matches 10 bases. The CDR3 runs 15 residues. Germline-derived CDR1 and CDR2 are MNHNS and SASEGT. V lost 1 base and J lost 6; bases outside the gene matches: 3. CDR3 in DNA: TGTGCCAGCAGTGAAGAAGCGGGAGGGCCCAATGAGCAGTTCTTC. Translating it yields CASSEEAGGPNEQFF.

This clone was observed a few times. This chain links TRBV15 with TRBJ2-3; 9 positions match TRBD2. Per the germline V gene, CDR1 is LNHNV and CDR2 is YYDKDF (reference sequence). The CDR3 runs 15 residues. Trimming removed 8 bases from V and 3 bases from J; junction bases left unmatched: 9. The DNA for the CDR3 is TGTGCCACCCGCACTGGCGGGGGGGCTACAGATACGCAGTATTTT. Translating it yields CATRTGGGATDTQYF.

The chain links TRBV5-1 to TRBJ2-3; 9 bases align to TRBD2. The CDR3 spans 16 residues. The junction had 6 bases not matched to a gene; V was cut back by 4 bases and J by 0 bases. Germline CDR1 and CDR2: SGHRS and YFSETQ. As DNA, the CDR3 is TGCGCCAGCAGCGGGGGACTAGCCCAAAGCACAGATACGCAGTATTTT. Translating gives CASSGGLAQSTDTQYF.

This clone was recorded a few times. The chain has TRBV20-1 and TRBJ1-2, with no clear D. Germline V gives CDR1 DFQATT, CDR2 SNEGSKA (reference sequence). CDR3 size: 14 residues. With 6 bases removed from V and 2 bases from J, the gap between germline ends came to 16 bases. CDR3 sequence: CSAGNPQANYGYTF. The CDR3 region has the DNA TGCAGTGCAGGGAACCCCCAGGCCAACTATGGCTACACCTTC.

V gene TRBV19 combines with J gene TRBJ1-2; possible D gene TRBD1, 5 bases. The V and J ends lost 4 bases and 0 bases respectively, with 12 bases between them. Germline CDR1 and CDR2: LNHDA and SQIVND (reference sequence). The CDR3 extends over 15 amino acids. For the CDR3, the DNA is TGTGCCAGTAGTAACAGACAGAACGCTAACTATGGCTACACCTTC. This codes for CASSNRQNANYGYTF.

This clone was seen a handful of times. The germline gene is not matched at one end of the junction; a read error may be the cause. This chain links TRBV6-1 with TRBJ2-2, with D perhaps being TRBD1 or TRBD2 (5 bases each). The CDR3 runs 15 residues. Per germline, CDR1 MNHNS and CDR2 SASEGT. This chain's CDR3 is CASSAIGANTVELFF. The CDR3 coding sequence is TGTGCCAGCAGTGCTATCGGGGCGAACACCGTGGAGCTGTTTTTT.

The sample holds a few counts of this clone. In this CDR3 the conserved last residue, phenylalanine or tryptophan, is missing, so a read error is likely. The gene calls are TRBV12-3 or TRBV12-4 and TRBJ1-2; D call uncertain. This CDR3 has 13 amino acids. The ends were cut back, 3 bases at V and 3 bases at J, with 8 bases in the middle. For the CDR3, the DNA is TGTGCCAGCAGTTTGTTGGTTTACTATGGCTACACCTCC. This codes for CASSLLVYYGYTS.

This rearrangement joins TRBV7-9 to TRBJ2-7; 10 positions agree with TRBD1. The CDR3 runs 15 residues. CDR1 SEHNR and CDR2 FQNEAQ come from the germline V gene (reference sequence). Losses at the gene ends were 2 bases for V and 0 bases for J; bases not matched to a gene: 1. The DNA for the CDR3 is TGTGCCAGCAGCTTATGGGACAGGGGCTCCTACGAGCAGTACTTC. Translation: CASSLWDRGSYEQYF.

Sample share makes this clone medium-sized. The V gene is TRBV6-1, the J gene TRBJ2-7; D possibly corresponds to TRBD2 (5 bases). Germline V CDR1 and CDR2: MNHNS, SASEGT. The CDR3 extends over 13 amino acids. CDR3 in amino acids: CATPRRGSYEQYV. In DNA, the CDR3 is TGTGCTACCCCTAGACGGGGTTCCTACGAGCAGTACGTC.

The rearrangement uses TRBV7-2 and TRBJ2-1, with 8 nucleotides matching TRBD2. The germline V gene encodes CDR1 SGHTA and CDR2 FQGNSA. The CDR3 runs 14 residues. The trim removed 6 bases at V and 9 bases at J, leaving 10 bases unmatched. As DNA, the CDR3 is TGTGCCAGCAGTGAAGAGCGGGAGACCTCTGAGCAGTTCTTC. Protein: CASSEERETSEQFF.

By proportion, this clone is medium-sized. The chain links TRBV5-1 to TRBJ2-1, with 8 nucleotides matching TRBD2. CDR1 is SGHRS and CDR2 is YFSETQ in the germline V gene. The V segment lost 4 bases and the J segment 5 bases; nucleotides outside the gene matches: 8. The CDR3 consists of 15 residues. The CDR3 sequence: CASSPFSGENNEQFF. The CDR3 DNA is TGCGCCAGCAGCCCCTTTAGCGGGGAAAACAATGAGCAGTTCTTC.